This T cell receptor (beta chain) is drawn from a study of shared clonotypes between healthy human individuals. Free of recent acute infections or vaccinations, the donors were healthy HIV-negative adults. The assay used deep level. Unsorted PBMCs provided DNA that was sequenced on ten immunoSEQ deep assay plates. Method: immunoSEQ multiplex PCR; TCRdb's copy keeps in-frame clones and lacks some. The sample contains 400,000 to 500,000 clones, 65% to 80% of which appear only once. The CDR3 is 17 amino acids. V dropped 3 bases and J dropped 2; count of bases not matched to a gene: 10. Sequences were obtained from PBMCs. This sequence originates from a woman aged 40 to 50 in good health. Some clones in this sample may be carry-over from other donors' samples. This chain links TRBV23-1 with TRBJ1-1; 9 bases align to TRBD1. TRBV23-1 is an ORF, and what it does is uncertain. The CDR3 nucleotides read TGCGCCAGCAGTCACCCAGGACAGGGGCGGCCCAACACTGAAGCTTTCTTT. This sequence encodes CASSHPGQGRPNTEAFF.